The rows below give T cell receptor beta chains drawn from one sample of a study of shared clonotypes between healthy human individuals. Assay: immunoSEQ multiplex PCR; the TCRdb copy retains only in-frame clones and omits some. The sample lists about 2.2 million clones; 90% to 95% were seen once. Sequenced: naive CD8+ T cells from PBMCs. The source of these receptors is a man younger than 35 in good health. Some clones in this sample may be carry-over from other donors' samples. The CDR3 runs from the conserved cysteine through the conserved F or W. D genes are given only for firm matches. A row's size may be missing; if present it is once, few, many or a size class.

j_gene,d_gene,v_gene,abundance,CDR3aa,CDR3nt
TRBJ2-3,TRBD1,TRBV19,-,CASSIPDRGTDTQYF,TGTGCCAGTAGTATCCCCGACAGGGGAACAGATACGCAGTATTTT
TRBJ2-7,-,TRBV7-9,-,CASSLYRVQDQYGQYF,TGTGCCAGCAGCTTATACAGGGTACAGGACCAGTACGGGCAGTACTTC
TRBJ1-4,-,TRBV7-6,-,CASSLGTLWENEKLFF,TGTGCCAGCAGCCTCGGGACCCTCTGGGAAAATGAAAAACTGTTTTTT
TRBJ1-1,TRBD1,TRBV6-5,once,CASSYPRGLNTEAFF,TGTGCCAGCAGTTACCCTAGGGGGCTCAACACTGAAGCTTTCTTT
TRBJ2-7,TRBD2,TRBV29-1,-,CSVLASGPYEQYF,TGCAGCGTTCTCGCTAGCGGGCCCTACGAGCAGTACTTC
TRBJ2-5,-,TRBV9,-,CASSVGDPQETQYF,TGTGCCAGCAGCGTAGGGGACCCCCAAGAGACCCAGTACTTC
TRBJ2-2,-,TRBV27,-,CASSLGTGELFF,TGTGCCAGCAGTCTGGGGACCGGGGAGCTGTTTTTT
TRBJ2-7,TRBD1,TRBV4-2,-,CASSQRGDRAYEQYF,TGTGCCAGCAGCCAAAGGGGGGACAGGGCCTACGAGCAGTACTTC
TRBJ2-5,TRBD2,TRBV5-4,-,CASSPGGGLETQYF,TGTGCCAGCAGCCCGGGCGGGGGGCTGGAGACCCAGTACTTC
TRBJ2-7,-,TRBV2,-,CASSVSRTRAFDEQYF,TGTGCCAGCAGTGTCTCGAGGACGAGAGCCTTCGACGAGCAGTACTTC
TRBJ2-2,-,TRBV7-3,-,CASSPSHTGELFF,TGTGCCAGCAGCCCCTCCCACACCGGGGAGCTGTTTTTT
TRBJ2-7,TRBD1,TRBV7-6,-,CASSPGTGAYEQYF,TGTGCCAGCAGCCCTGGGACAGGGGCGTACGAGCAGTACTTC
TRBJ1-5,-,TRBV27,-,CASSLIGGNQPQHF,TGTGCCAGCAGTTTAATAGGGGGCAATCAGCCCCAGCATTTT
TRBJ2-7,TRBD2,TRBV4-1,-,CASSHGGLAGGYEQYF,TGCGCCAGCAGCCATGGGGGACTAGCGGGGGGCTACGAGCAGTACTTC
TRBJ2-3,-,TRBV9,-,CASSPNPLGGVLTDTQYF,TGTGCCAGCAGCCCGAACCCGCTGGGGGGAGTCCTCACAGATACGCAGTATTTT
TRBJ2-1,-,TRBV19,-,CSTAVRSYNEQFF,TGTTCAACGGCCGTACGCTCCTACAATGAGCAGTTCTTC
TRBJ2-2,-,TRBV5-1,-,CASSPLRGNTGELFF,TGCGCCAGCAGCCCTCTCAGGGGGAACACCGGGGAGCTGTTTTTT
TRBJ1-5,-,TRBV19,-,CASTPPGRADGNQPQHF,TGTGCCAGTACTCCGCCAGGGAGGGCAGACGGCAATCAGCCCCAGCATTTT
TRBJ2-7,TRBD1,TRBV28,-,CASSLFSGQSYEQYF,TGTGCCAGCAGTTTATTTTCGGGACAGAGCTACGAGCAGTACTTC
TRBJ2-3,-,TRBV7-9,-,CASSHPRLESSDTQYF,TGTGCCAGCAGCCATCCTCGACTAGAAAGTTCAGATACGCAGTATTTT
TRBJ2-7,TRBD1,TRBV14,-,CASSLPGQGYEQYF,TGTGCCAGCAGCCTTCCGGGACAGGGGTACGAGCAGTACTTC
TRBJ2-1,-,TRBV18,-,CASSPAGDGEQFF,TGTGCCAGCTCACCAGCCGGGGACGGTGAGCAGTTCTTC
TRBJ1-4,-,TRBV7-6,-,CASSLEGGNHEKLFF,TGTGCCAGCAGCTTAGAGGGGGGAAATCATGAAAAACTGTTTTTT
TRBJ2-3,TRBD1,TRBV27,-,CASSFPSTGVDTQYF,TGTGCCAGCAGTTTCCCTTCGACAGGGGTTGATACGCAGTATTTT
TRBJ1-2,TRBD1,TRBV30,-,CAFPPTGDHGYTF,TGTGCCTTCCCCCCCACAGGGGATCATGGCTACACCTTC
TRBJ2-1,-,TRBV6-1,-,CASSDRYTYNEQFF,TGTGCCAGCAGTGACAGGTATACTTACAATGAGCAGTTCTTC
TRBJ1-1,-,TRBV7-9,-,CASNRDKNTEAFF,TGTGCCAGCAATCGGGACAAGAACACTGAAGCTTTCTTT
TRBJ2-7,-,TRBV25-1,once,CASSPSRAQGGEYF,TGTGCCAGCAGTCCATCACGGGCCCAGGGTGGGGAGTACTTC
TRBJ2-5,-,TRBV4-2,-,CASSQEDFFGETQYF,TGTGCCAGCAGCCAAGAGGACTTTTTTGGGGAGACCCAGTACTTC
TRBJ1-1,-,TRBV19,-,CASSPPVGGTEAFF,TGTGCCAGTAGTCCCCCTGTGGGGGGAACTGAAGCTTTCTTT
TRBJ2-1,TRBD2,TRBV9,-,CASSPTTGGAAEQFF,TGTGCCAGCAGCCCCACAACCGGGGGGGCTGCTGAGCAGTTCTTC
TRBJ2-2,-,TRBV2,-,CASSVREKDTGELFF,TGTGCCAGCAGTGTCCGGGAGAAGGACACCGGGGAGCTGTTTTTT
TRBJ2-5,-,TRBV19,-,CASSNPTGQETQYF,TGTGCCAGTAGTAATCCCACGGGACAAGAGACCCAGTACTTC
TRBJ2-7,TRBD2,TRBV19,-,CASSGLAGGYEQYF,TGTGCCAGTAGTGGACTAGCGGGAGGCTACGAGCAGTACTTC
TRBJ2-3,TRBD2,TRBV27,-,CASSPLGGFTDTQYF,TGTGCCAGCAGTCCTCTGGGGGGGTTCACAGATACGCAGTATTTT
TRBJ2-1,-,TRBV2,once,CASSEAYRTQGGEQFF,TGTGCCAGCAGTGAAGCGTACAGAACTCAGGGGGGGGAGCAGTTCTTC
TRBJ1-2,-,TRBV13,-,CASSLGQGNYGYTF,TGTGCCAGCAGCTTAGGCCAGGGAAACTATGGCTACACCTTC
TRBJ2-7,TRBD1,TRBV27,once,CASSISTGHEQYF,TGTGCCAGCAGTATCTCGACAGGGCACGAGCAGTACTTC
TRBJ1-1,-,TRBV5-6,-,CASSWGYTEAFF,TGTGCCAGCAGCTGGGGGTACACTGAAGCTTTCTTT
TRBJ1-1,TRBD1,TRBV7-9,-,CASSSGQGHIQLNTEAFF,TGTGCCAGCAGCTCCGGACAGGGGCACATCCAATTGAACACTGAAGCTTTCTTT
TRBJ2-7,TRBD2,TRBV7-6,-,CASSPSGGKYEQYF,TGTGCCAGCAGCCCTAGCGGGGGGAAGTACGAGCAGTACTTC
TRBJ2-1,TRBD1,TRBV5-1,-,CASRTTGQGPYSAYNEQFF,TGCGCCTCACGTACCACGGGACAGGGGCCCTACTCCGCCTACAATGAGCAGTTCTTC
TRBJ1-1,TRBD1,TRBV6-5,-,CASSPYRGGNTEAFF,TGTGCCAGCAGCCCCTACAGGGGCGGGAACACTGAAGCTTTCTTT
TRBJ2-1,-,TRBV5-1,-,CASRLQTLLSSYNEQFF,TGCGCCAGCAGACTCCAAACCCTTCTTAGCTCCTACAATGAGCAGTTCTTC
TRBJ2-5,-,TRBV15,once,CATSEPAGVLQETQYF,TGTGCCACCAGCGAACCGGCTGGGGTCTTACAAGAGACCCAGTACTTC
TRBJ2-7,TRBD1,TRBV27,many,CASSLRAGTGTYEQYF,TGTGCCAGCAGTTTAAGGGCCGGGACAGGGACCTACGAGCAGTACTTC
TRBJ2-2,TRBD2,TRBV9,-,CASSPGGAAGELFF,TGTGCCAGCAGCCCGGGAGGGGCGGCCGGGGAGCTGTTTTTT
TRBJ2-2,TRBD1,TRBV7-2,-,CASSFGTGVFTGELFF,TGTGCCAGCAGCTTCGGGACAGGGGTATTCACCGGGGAGCTGTTTTTT